This TCR beta chain comes out of a study of blood T cell repertoires in COVID-19. Overall study context: Spain, Italy and the United States supplied samples that represented acute and convalescent COVID-19. T cells, B-cell-depleted T cells, or PBMCs supplied cDNA or gDNA.

CDR3 length: 15 residues. Unmatched junction bases numbered 2, after V lost 6 bases and J lost 2 bases. Germline-derived CDR1 and CDR2 are MRHNA and SNTAGT. Original methodology: Using reference gene primer amplification, nucleated cell counts were estimated. Profiling relied on immunoSEQ multiplex PCR, and the TCRdb table lists in-frame clones only, not all of them. V and J calls and clone size come straight from that table; D and trimming were deduced from the DNA. The sample contains roughly 200,000 clones, around 85% of which appear only once. The TCR comes from a man over 45 who had recovered from COVID-19. V is TRBV6-4 and J is TRBJ2-2; 11 positions agree with TRBD2. Sequencing was done on a sample of peripheral blood. CDR3 nucleotide sequence: TGTGCCAGCAGCCTAGCGGGAGGTAACACCGGGGAGCTGTTTTTT. Encoded protein: CASSLAGGNTGELFF.